The 3 T cell receptor beta chains below were found in one sample sequenced in a study of CD8 T cells in ankylosing spondylitis. In TCRdb, the 5' RACE reads were re-called with MiXCR into one record per CDR3 protein. The sample lists about 13,000 distinct CDR3 sequences; under 3.5% were seen once. Sample: blood, either unsorted or a sorted T cell fraction (not recorded which). Receptor source: a male donor with ankylosing spondylitis or in good health (not recorded which).

This clonotype was recorded many times. The chain carries TRBV9 and TRBJ2-5; D not certain. The CDR3 has 13 residues. From germline, CDR1 is SGDLS and CDR2 YYNGEE. V lost 4 bases and J lost 5, with 12 bases in between. CDR3 residues: CASSHPGLETQYF. CDR3 coding DNA: TGTGCCAGCAGCCACCCCGGGTTGGAGACCCAGTACTTC.

This clonotype was recorded at least ten times. V gene TRBV9 combines with J gene TRBJ1-1; 9 positions agree with TRBD1. The germline V gene has CDR1 SGDLS and CDR2 YYNGEE. The CDR3 runs 17 residues. J gave up 1 base and V 0 bases, and 7 bases lay outside the gene matches. The CDR3 protein is CASSVAVQGAGNTEAFF. Written as DNA, the CDR3 is TGTGCCAGCAGCGTAGCGGTACAGGGGGCTGGGAACACTGAAGCTTTCTTT.

This clonotype was detected ten times or more. V and J are TRBV9 and TRBJ1-3; no firm D call. The CDR3 runs 14 residues. Germline lookup yields CDR1 SGDLS and CDR2 YYNGEE. V lost 4 bases and J lost 4, with 12 bases in between. The chain's CDR3 is CASSPGRYGNTIYF. The DNA of the CDR3 is TGTGCCAGCAGCCCCGGACGATACGGAAACACCATATATTTT.